The 30 T cell receptor beta chains reported below all come from one sample, sequenced in a study of shared clonotypes between healthy human individuals. Measured with immunoSEQ multiplex PCR; TCRdb has only the in-frame clones, and not every one. Of under 1 million clones listed, 85% to 95% are singletons. Positive CCR7 selection of CD45RO-negative cells yielded the naive CD8 cells, and terminally differentiated effector memory CD45RA+ cells were excluded. Sequenced input: naive CD8+ T cells sorted from blood. These receptors all stem from a man between 25 and 39 years old in good health.

This rearrangement joins TRBV30 to TRBJ1-5, with D perhaps TRBD1 (5 bases). Germline lookup yields CDR1 GTSNPN and CDR2 SVGIG (reference sequence). The length of the CDR3 is 14 residues. V dropped 2 bases and J dropped 4 bases, with 12 bases sitting between them. The chain's CDR3 is CAWSTGHGNQPQHF. CDR3 nucleotide sequence: TGTGCCTGGAGTACGGGGCATGGGAATCAGCCCCAGCATTTT.

This chain links TRBV2 with TRBJ2-7, with D possibly being TRBD2 (5 bases). Germline V gene sequence: CDR1 SNHLY, CDR2 FYNNEI. The ends were cut back, 8 bases at V and 4 bases at J, with 15 bases in the middle. This CDR3 is built from 13 residues. CDR3 sequence: CASGEGNWYEQYF. The DNA of the CDR3 is TGTGCCAGCGGAGAGGGCAATTGGTACGAGCAGTACTTC.

V usage is TRBV15 and J usage is TRBJ2-3; D perhaps matches TRBD1 (5 bases). The germline gives CDR1 LNHNV, CDR2 YYDKDF (reference sequence). The CDR3 has 18 residues. Deletions cut 4 bases from V and 2 bases from J, with 22 bases between. CDR3 in amino acids: CATSIGRGSNGDTDTQYF. CDR3 nucleotides: TGTGCCACCAGCATCGGTAGGGGTTCAAATGGGGACACAGATACGCAGTATTTT.

The CDR3 bases are TGTGCCTGGGTCCTGGTTCCAGATACGCAGTATTTT. Its protein product is CAWVLVPDTQYF. The chain employs TRBV30 and TRBJ2-3; D remains unclear. CDR3 length: 12 residues. The V gene lost 5 bases and the J gene lost 4 bases, with 10 bases spanning the gap. The germline CDR1 and CDR2 sequences are GTSNPN and SVGIG (reference sequence).

This clone has a single count. The J gene is TRBJ2-7, the V gene TRBV9, with D tentatively TRBD2 (6 bases). Germline V gene lookup returns CDR1 SGDLS and CDR2 YYNGEE. Trimming left V 4 bases short and J 3 bases short, with 14 bases between. The CDR3 spans 14 residues. CDR3 sequence: CASSTGGTGYEQYF. The CDR3 DNA is TGTGCCAGCAGCACTGGAGGGACTGGCTACGAGCAGTACTTC.

The chain uses TRBV29-1 and TRBJ2-5; a possible D gene is TRBD2 (6 bases). The CDR3 is 14 amino acids. Per the germline V gene, CDR1 is SQVTM and CDR2 is ANQGSEA. V dropped 3 bases and J dropped 0 bases, with 11 bases sitting between them. The CDR3 nucleotides are TGCAGCGTTGAGTTACGGGGGTACCAAGAGACCCAGTACTTC. Its protein product is CSVELRGYQETQYF.

The chain couples TRBV5-5 to TRBJ2-7; 8 bases line up with TRBD1. Per germline, CDR1 SGHKS and CDR2 YYEKEE (reference sequence). Losses at the gene ends were 5 bases for V and 6 bases for J; bases not matched to a gene: 16. The CDR3 spans 16 residues. The CDR3 nucleotides are TGTGCCAGCAGGCATGACCGAGGACAGGGCGGCGTCGAGCAGTACTTC. Amino acid sequence: CASRHDRGQGGVEQYF.

This rearrangement joins TRBV7-6 to TRBJ2-5; perhaps TRBD2 as D (5 bases). CDR1 is SGHVS and CDR2 is FNYEAQ in the germline V gene. This CDR3 has 16 residues. V gave up 3 bases and J gave up 3 bases, with 17 bases separating them. This chain's CDR3 is CASSFPRLRGEETQYF. The CDR3 DNA reads TGTGCCAGCAGCTTCCCCCGACTCCGGGGAGAAGAGACCCAGTACTTC.

V is TRBV6-1 and J is TRBJ2-3, with 9 bases aligning to TRBD2. Germline V lookup: CDR1 MNHNS, CDR2 SASEGT. With V trimmed by 0 bases and J by 9 bases, 13 bases remained unmatched. The CDR3 covers 17 residues. As DNA, the CDR3 is TGTGCCAGCAGTGAAGCGAGGCGGATAGCGGGAGAATCCACGCAGTATTTT. Protein: CASSEARRIAGESTQYF.

The chain is built from TRBV28 and TRBJ2-7, with TRBD1 matching over 10 bases. V lost 2 bases, J lost 4 bases, and 11 bases stayed unmatched. Germline V gene lookup returns CDR1 MDHEN and CDR2 SYDVKM. CDR3 length: 17 residues. The CDR3 sequence is CASSLGFAWTGGYEQYF. As DNA, the CDR3 is TGTGCCAGCAGTTTAGGATTTGCGTGGACAGGGGGTTACGAGCAGTACTTC.

The chain carries TRBV6-1 and TRBJ2-7, with TRBD2 identical over 7 bases. After removal of 2 bases from V and 4 bases from J, the junction contained 2 bases not matched to a gene. CDR1 is MNHNS, CDR2 SASEGT, per germline. The CDR3 totals 13 residues. The CDR3 loop is CASSEWGGYEQYF. DNA for the CDR3: TGTGCCAGCAGTGAATGGGGGGGGTACGAGCAGTACTTC.

The sample holds one count of this clone. The genes are TRBV10-2 and TRBJ2-5; a weak D match, TRBD1 (5 bases). Germline V gene sequence: CDR1 WSHSY, CDR2 SAAADI. CDR3 length equals 16 residues. The V end lost 0 bases, the J end lost 1 base, and 12 bases lay between the germline ends. CDR3 in DNA: TGCGCCAGCAGTGAGTCCGACAGAAGCTTCCAAGAGACCCAGTACTTC. Protein: CASSESDRSFQETQYF.

V gene TRBV28 combines with J gene TRBJ2-3, with unresolved D. The CDR3 has 15 residues. Germline V lookup: CDR1 MDHEN, CDR2 SYDVKM. The V end was cut by 2 bases, the J end by 1 base, with 10 bases between. The CDR3 DNA reads TGTGCCAGCAGTTTAGTACGGCGTCGCACAGATACGCAGTATTTT. Translating it yields CASSLVRRRTDTQYF.

The CDR3 here is CASSPNPLTSGMIYEQYF. CDR3 nucleotides: TGTGCCAGCAGCCCAAACCCCCTGACTAGCGGGATGATCTACGAGCAGTACTTC. The chain recombines TRBV28 with TRBJ2-7, with 11 positions matching TRBD2. V lost 6 bases and J lost 3; bases outside the gene matches: 16. CDR3 size: 18 residues. Germline CDR1 is MDHEN and CDR2 is SYDVKM.

J is TRBJ2-1 and V is TRBV11-3; D is ambiguous. The CDR3 is 12 amino acids. From germline, CDR1 is SGHNT and CDR2 YENEEA. Trimming took off 1 base at V and 8 bases at J, with 6 bases between the two ends. CDR3 sequence (DNA): TGTGCCAGCAGCTTAGGGGAAGATGAGCAGTTCTTC. Its protein is CASSLGEDEQFF.

The chain is built from TRBV5-4 and TRBJ1-1; 7 bases agree with TRBD1. The CDR3 loop spans 14 amino acids. Looked up from germline, CDR1 is SGHNT and CDR2 is YYREEE (reference sequence). With 0 bases clipped from V and 2 bases from J, the junction kept 1 base outside the gene matches. The CDR3 DNA follows: TGTGCCAGCAGCTTGGACAGGGGTAACACTGAAGCTTTCTTT. Protein product: CASSLDRGNTEAFF.

This chain uses TRBV18 with TRBJ2-7; D is perhaps TRBD1 (5 bases). The V end was cut by 3 bases, the J end by 4 bases, with 13 bases between. CDR3 size: 14 residues. Germline assignment: CDR1 KGHSH and CDR2 LQKENI. The chain's CDR3 is CASSPTYDSYEQYF. DNA of the CDR3: TGTGCCAGCTCACCCACATACGACAGTTACGAGCAGTACTTC. The full variable domain, completed using reference TRBV18 and TRBJ2-7, is NAGVMQNPRHLVRRRGQEARLRCSPMKGHSHVYWYRQLPEEGLKFMVYLQKENIIDESGMPKERFSAEFPKEGPSILRIQQVVRGDSAAYFCASSPTYDSYEQYFGPGTRLTVT.

The chain employs TRBV6-5 and TRBJ2-7; D is unresolved. The CDR3 runs to 15 residues. With 6 bases removed from V and 0 bases from J, the gap between germline ends came to 15 bases. Germline CDR1 reads MNHEY; CDR2 reads SVGAGI. The CDR3 reads CASSSGRLPSYEQYF. In nucleotides, the CDR3 is TGTGCCAGCAGCAGTGGGCGTCTTCCCTCCTACGAGCAGTACTTC.

The V and J genes are TRBV7-9 and TRBJ1-1, with D possibly TRBD1 on 5 matching bases. Germline V gene sequence: CDR1 SEHNR, CDR2 FQNEAQ (reference sequence). V gave up 8 bases and J gave up 5 bases, with 6 bases separating them. This CDR3 region has 10 residues. In nucleotides, the CDR3 is TGTGCCAGCCAGGGTACTGAAGCTTTCTTT. Its protein is CASQGTEAFF.

V and J are TRBV11-2 and TRBJ2-7; TRBD2 aligns across 7 bases. From germline, CDR1 is SGHAT and CDR2 FQNNGV. With 4 bases clipped from V and 3 bases from J, the junction kept 18 bases outside the gene matches. The length of the CDR3 is 18 residues. The CDR3 nucleotides read TGTGCCAGCAGCTCCGGGGGGAGCAAAAATATGGGACTCTACGAGCAGTACTTC. This translates into CASSSGGSKNMGLYEQYF.

The V and J genes are TRBV19 and TRBJ2-7; D might be TRBD2 (6 bases). Trimming removed 3 bases at V and 4 bases at J, with 16 bases between. CDR1 and CDR2 from the germline V gene are LNHDA and SQIVND (reference sequence). This CDR3 spans 15 amino acids. CDR3 residues: CASSIRGGLVYEQYF. CDR3 nucleotide sequence: TGTGCCAGTAGTATTCGTGGGGGACTCGTATACGAGCAGTACTTC.

As DNA, the CDR3 is TGTGCCAGCAGTTTAAGGGATTGGAGGGAGCAGTACTTC. Encoded protein: CASSLRDWREQYF. This sequence joins TRBV28 and TRBJ2-7, with D possibly matching TRBD2 (5 bases). The germline V gene has CDR1 MDHEN and CDR2 SYDVKM. V lost 2 bases, J lost 7 bases, and 12 bases lay in between. The CDR3 length is 13 residues.

V gene TRBV28 combines with J gene TRBJ1-5; D is perhaps TRBD1 (6 bases). The CDR3 has 15 residues. From germline, CDR1 is MDHEN and CDR2 SYDVKM. The V gene lost 4 bases and the J gene lost 4 bases, with 14 bases spanning the gap. CDR3 protein: CASSWTAGRNQPQHF. The CDR3 DNA follows: TGTGCCAGCAGTTGGACAGCCGGGCGTAATCAGCCCCAGCATTTT.

This chain connects TRBV7-3 to TRBJ2-3; TRBD2 might be the D (5 bases). V was clipped by 5 bases and J by 8 bases, with 17 bases between them. Germline V CDR1 and CDR2: SGHTA, FQGTGA. The CDR3 has 14 amino acids. CDR3 protein: CASSPQSGSSTQYF. DNA of the CDR3: TGTGCCAGCAGCCCCCAATCGGGGTCGAGTACGCAGTATTTT.

The sample holds one count of this clone. Other DNA sequences in this sample translate to the same CDR3. The chain has TRBV4-1 and TRBJ2-1; D gene unclear. Trimming took 0 bases from V and 3 from J, leaving 9 bases between them. The germline V gene encodes CDR1 MGHRA and CDR2 YSYEKL. The length of the CDR3 is 15 residues. Written as DNA, the CDR3 is TGCGCCAGCAGCCAAGATCCCGCTAGCTACAATGAGCAGTTCTTC. Its protein is CASSQDPASYNEQFF.

The chain carries TRBV13 and TRBJ2-7; 9 bases fit TRBD1. This CDR3 spans 15 amino acids. Unmatched junction bases numbered 10, after V lost 5 bases and J lost 5 bases. Per germline, CDR1 PRHDT and CDR2 FYEKMQ (reference sequence). The CDR3 is CASSISGTGTHEQYF. As DNA, the CDR3 is TGTGCCAGCAGCATATCCGGGACAGGGACCCACGAGCAGTACTTC. The full variable domain, in which reference TRBV13 and TRBJ2-7 provide the parts outside the CDR3, is AAGVIQSPRHLIKEKRETATLKCYPIPRHDTVYWYQQGPGQDPQFLISFYEKMQSDKGSIPDRFSAQQFSDYHSELNMSSLELGDSALYFCASSISGTGTHEQYFGPGTRLTVT.

The chain links TRBV5-1 to TRBJ2-2; possibly TRBD2 for D (5 bases). Germline-derived CDR1 and CDR2 are SGHRS and YFSETQ. V was pared by 10 bases and J by 2 bases, with 12 bases between. This CDR3 is 13 amino acids long. CDR3 DNA: TGCGCCTCGGCCGGGGATAACACCGGGGAGCTGTTTTTT. This encodes CASAGDNTGELFF. Drawing the rest from reference TRBV5-1 and TRBJ2-2, the complete variable domain is KAGVTQTPRYLIKTRGQQVTLSCSPISGHRSVSWYQQTPGQGLQFLFEYFSETQRNKGNFPGRFSGRQFSNSRSEMNVSTLELGDSALYLCASAGDNTGELFFGEGSRLTVL.

The rearrangement joins TRBV6-1 to TRBJ2-1, with TRBD1 matching 8 bases. V trimming: 2 bases; J trimming: 10 bases; junction bases outside the gene matches: 7. Germline V gene lookup returns CDR1 MNHNS and CDR2 SASEGT. The CDR3 sequence is 14 residues long. The CDR3 nucleotides read TGTGCCAGCAGTGAAATACAGGGGGGAGGAGAGCAGTTCTTC. Its translation: CASSEIQGGGEQFF.

The chain links TRBV2 to TRBJ2-1; the match to TRBD2 covers 9 bases. CDR1 and CDR2 from the germline V gene are SNHLY and FYNNEI. The CDR3 runs to 14 residues. Unmatched junction bases numbered 6, after V lost 10 bases and J lost 2 bases. The CDR3 bases are TGTGCCACCAGAATAGCGGGAGCCTACAATGAGCAGTTCTTC. Translated, it gives CATRIAGAYNEQFF.

This chain connects TRBV5-4 to TRBJ2-7; TRBD1 matches at 11 bases. V shed 3 bases, J shed 6 bases, and the junction held 11 bases outside the gene matches. Germline CDR1 SGHNT, CDR2 YYREEE (reference sequence). The CDR3 loop spans 16 amino acids. This CDR3 reads CASSSRDRGYPFEQYF. In DNA, the CDR3 is TGTGCCAGCAGCTCAAGGGACAGGGGGTATCCCTTCGAGCAGTACTTC. Full variable domain (remainder filled in from reference TRBV5-4 and TRBJ2-7): ETGVTQSPTHLIKTRGQQVTLRCSSQSGHNTVSWYQQALGQGPQFIFQYYREEENGRGNFPPRFSGLQFPNYSSELNVNALELDDSALYLCASSSRDRGYPFEQYFGPGTRLTVT.